This TCR beta chain was recovered during a study of T cell responses to AZD1222 COVID-19 vaccine. The study's findings and limits: Once two AZD1222 doses were given, Spike-specific TCR breadth and depth went up.

Sequencing used immunoSEQ multiplex PCR; TCRdb keeps in-frame clones, though not all of them. The table shows approximately 120,000 clones, with 91% occurring only once. Germline CDR1 reads SGHTA; CDR2 reads FQGNSA. Trimming removed 3 bases at V and 2 bases at J, with 13 bases between. The CDR3 has 15 residues. Concerning this clone: What it binds is unknown.

The J gene is TRBJ1-2, the V gene TRBV7-2; D gene uncertain. The sequence derives from an adult in good health. The specimen comprised peripheral blood, sampled on day 0 of AZD1222 vaccination. In nucleotides, the CDR3 is TGTGCCAGCAGCTTCCTGTCGGAGACCAACTATGGCTACACCTTC. It encodes CASSFLSETNYGYTF.